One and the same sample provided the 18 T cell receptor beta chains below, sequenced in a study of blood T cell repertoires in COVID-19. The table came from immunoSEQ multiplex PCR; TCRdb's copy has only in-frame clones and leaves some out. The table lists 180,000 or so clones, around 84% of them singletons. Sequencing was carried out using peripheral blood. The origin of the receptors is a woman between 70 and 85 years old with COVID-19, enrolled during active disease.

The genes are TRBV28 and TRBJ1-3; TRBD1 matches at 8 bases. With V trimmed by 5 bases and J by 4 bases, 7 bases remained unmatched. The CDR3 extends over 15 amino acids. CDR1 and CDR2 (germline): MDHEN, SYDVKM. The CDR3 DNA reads TGTGCCAGCAGTACCCTCGACAGGGGAGGAAACACCATATATTTT. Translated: CASSTLDRGGNTIYF.

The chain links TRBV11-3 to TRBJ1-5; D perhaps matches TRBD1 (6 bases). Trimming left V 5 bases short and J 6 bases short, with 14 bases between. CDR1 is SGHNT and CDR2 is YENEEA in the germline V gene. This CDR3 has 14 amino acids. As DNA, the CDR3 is TGTGCCAGCAGCCCCGGACAGAAGGGTCAGCCCCAGCATTTT. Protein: CASSPGQKGQPQHF. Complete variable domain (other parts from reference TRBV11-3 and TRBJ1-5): EAGVVQSPRYKIIEKKQPVAFWCNPISGHNTLYWYLQNLGQGPELLIRYENEEAVDDSQLPKDRFSAERLKGVDSTLKIQPAELGDSAVYLCASSPGQKGQPQHFGDGTRLSIL.

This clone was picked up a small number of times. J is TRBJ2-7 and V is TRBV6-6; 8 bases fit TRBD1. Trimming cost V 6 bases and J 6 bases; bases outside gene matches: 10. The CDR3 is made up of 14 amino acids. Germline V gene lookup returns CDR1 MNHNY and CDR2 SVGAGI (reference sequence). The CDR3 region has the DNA TGTGCCAGCAGCTTAGACAGGGGCCTAAGCGAGCAGTACGTC. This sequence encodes CASSLDRGLSEQYV.

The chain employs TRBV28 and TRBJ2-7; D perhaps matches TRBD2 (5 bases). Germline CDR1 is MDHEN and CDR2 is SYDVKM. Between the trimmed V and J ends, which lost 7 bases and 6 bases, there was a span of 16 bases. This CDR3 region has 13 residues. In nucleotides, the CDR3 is TGTGCCAGCATAAACCGGGGTTTTCGCGAGCAGTACTTC. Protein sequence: CASINRGFREQYF.

The DNA of the CDR3 is TGTGCCAGCAGGAAACAGGGTGCTGAAAAACTGTTTTTT. It codes for CASRKQGAEKLFF. The rearrangement links TRBV13 to TRBJ1-4; D is perhaps TRBD1 (6 bases). Trimming cost V 6 bases and J 7 bases, with 12 bases left between them. From germline, CDR1 is PRHDT and CDR2 FYEKMQ (reference sequence). The CDR3 length is 13 residues.

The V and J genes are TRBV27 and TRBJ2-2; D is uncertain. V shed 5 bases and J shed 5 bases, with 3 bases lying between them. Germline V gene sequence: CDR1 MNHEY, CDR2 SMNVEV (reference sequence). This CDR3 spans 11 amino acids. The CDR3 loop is CASSTTGELFF. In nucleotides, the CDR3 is TGTGCCAGCAGTACTACCGGGGAGCTGTTTTTT.

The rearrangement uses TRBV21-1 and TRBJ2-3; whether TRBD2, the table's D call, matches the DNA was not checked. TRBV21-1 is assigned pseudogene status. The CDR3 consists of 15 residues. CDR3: CASSSRTSGTDTQYF. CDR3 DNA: TGTGCCAGCAGCTCTCGGACTAGCGGCACAGATACGCAGTATTTT.

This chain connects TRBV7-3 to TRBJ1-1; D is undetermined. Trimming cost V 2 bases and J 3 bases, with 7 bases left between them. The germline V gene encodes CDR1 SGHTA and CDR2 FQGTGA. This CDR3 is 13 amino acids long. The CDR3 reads CASSLVYDTEAFF. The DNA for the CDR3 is TGTGCCAGCAGCTTAGTGTATGACACTGAAGCTTTCTTT.

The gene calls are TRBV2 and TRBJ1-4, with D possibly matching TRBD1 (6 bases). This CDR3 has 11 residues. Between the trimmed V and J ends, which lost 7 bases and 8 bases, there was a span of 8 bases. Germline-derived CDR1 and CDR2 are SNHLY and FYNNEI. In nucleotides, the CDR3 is TGTGCCAGCAAGCAGGGGGAAAAACTGTTTTTT. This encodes CASKQGEKLFF.

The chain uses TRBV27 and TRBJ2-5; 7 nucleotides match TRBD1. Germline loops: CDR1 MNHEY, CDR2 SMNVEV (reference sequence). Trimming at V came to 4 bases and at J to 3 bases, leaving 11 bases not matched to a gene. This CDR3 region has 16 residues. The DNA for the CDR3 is TGTGCCAGCAGTTCATACCGGGACAGTGGTAAAGAGACCCAGTACTTC. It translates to CASSSYRDSGKETQYF.

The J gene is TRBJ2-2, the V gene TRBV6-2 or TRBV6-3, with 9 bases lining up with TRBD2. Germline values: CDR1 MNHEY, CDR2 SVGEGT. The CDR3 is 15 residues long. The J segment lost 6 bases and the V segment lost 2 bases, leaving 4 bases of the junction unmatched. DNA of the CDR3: TGTGCCAGCAGTTACGGGGTAGCGGGGGCCGGGGAGCTGTTTTTT. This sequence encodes CASSYGVAGAGELFF.

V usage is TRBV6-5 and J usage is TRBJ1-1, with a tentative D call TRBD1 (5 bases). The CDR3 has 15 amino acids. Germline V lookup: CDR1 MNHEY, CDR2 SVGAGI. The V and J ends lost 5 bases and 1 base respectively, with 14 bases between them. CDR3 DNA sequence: TGTGCCAGCAGTAGAGGTGGAAGGGGGAACACTGAAGCTTTCTTT. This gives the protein CASSRGGRGNTEAFF.

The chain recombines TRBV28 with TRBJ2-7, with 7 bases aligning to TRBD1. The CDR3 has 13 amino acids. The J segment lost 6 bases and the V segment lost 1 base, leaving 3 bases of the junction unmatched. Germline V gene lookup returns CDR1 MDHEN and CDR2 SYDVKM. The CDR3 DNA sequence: TGTGCCAGCAGTTTATCCACAGGGGTCGAGCAGTACTTC. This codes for CASSLSTGVEQYF.

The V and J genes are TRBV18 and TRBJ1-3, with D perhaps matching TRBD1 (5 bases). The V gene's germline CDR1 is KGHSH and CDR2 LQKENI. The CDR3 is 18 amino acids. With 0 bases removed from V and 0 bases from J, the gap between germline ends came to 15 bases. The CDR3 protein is CASSPPAGLLFSGNTIYF. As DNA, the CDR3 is TGTGCCAGCTCACCACCGGCAGGGCTTTTATTCTCTGGAAACACCATATATTTT.

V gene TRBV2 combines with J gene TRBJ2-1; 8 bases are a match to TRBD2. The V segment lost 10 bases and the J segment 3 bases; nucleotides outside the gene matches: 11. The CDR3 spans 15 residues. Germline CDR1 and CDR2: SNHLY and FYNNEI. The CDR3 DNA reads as TGTGCCACCACCCGGGTAGCGGGAAACTACAATGAGCAGTTCTTC. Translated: CATTRVAGNYNEQFF.

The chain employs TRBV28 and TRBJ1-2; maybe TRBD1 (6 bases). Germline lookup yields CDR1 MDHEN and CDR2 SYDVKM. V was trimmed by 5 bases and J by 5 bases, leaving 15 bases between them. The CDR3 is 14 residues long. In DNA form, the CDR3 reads TGTGCCAGCAGTGACAGGTGGAGTACGTATGGCTACACCTTC. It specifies CASSDRWSTYGYTF.

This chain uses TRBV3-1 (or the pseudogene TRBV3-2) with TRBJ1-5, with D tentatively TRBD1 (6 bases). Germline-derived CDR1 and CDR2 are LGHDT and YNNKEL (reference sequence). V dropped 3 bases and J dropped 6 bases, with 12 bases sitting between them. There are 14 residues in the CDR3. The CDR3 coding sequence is TGTGCCAGCAGCCAGCACAGGGAGGGTCAGCCCCAGCATTTT. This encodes CASSQHREGQPQHF.

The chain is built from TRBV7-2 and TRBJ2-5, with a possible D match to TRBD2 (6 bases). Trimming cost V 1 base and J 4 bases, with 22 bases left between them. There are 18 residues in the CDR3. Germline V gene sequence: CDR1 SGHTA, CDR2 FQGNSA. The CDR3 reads CASSLGRGGAGWGETQYF. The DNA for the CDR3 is TGTGCCAGCAGCTTAGGCAGAGGAGGGGCTGGTTGGGGAGAGACCCAGTACTTC.